Each of the 3 T cell receptor beta chains below was sequenced from the same sample in a study of OX40 agonist ivuxolimab in advanced cancers. TCRdb keeps only in-frame clones here, not all; method: immunoSEQ multiplex PCR. The sample contains tens of thousands of clones, about four fifths of which appear only once. The specimen was CD4+ or CD8+ T cells sorted from blood, collected in a trial of the OX40 agonist ivuxolimab. The origin of the receptors is an adult with an advanced solid tumor such as melanoma, head and neck, liver or kidney cancer.

Of note for this clone: An end of the junction does not agree with germline; a read error may underlie this. This sequence joins TRBV4-3 and TRBJ2-3, with D perhaps matching TRBD2 (5 bases). CDR1 is LGHNA, CDR2 YSLEER, per germline. This CDR3 region has 15 residues. This CDR3 is CASSQAEDSTDTQYF. Here the CDR3 DNA reads TGCGCCAGCAGTCAAGCGGAGGATAGTACAGATACGCAGTATTTT.

The V and J genes are TRBV30 and TRBJ1-4, with a possible D match to TRBD1 (6 bases). Germline lookup yields CDR1 GTSNPN and CDR2 SVGIG (reference sequence). CDR3 size: 18 residues. Deletions cut 0 bases from V and 8 bases from J, with 25 bases between. The CDR3, as DNA: TGTGCCTGGAGTGTCAAACACTCGCGGGCGGGGGCTGGGGAAAAACTGTTTTTT. Translation: CAWSVKHSRAGAGEKLFF.

The chain combines TRBV10-2 with TRBJ2-2; 7 nucleotides align to TRBD1. CDR3 size: 14 residues. Germline-derived CDR1 and CDR2 are WSHSY and SAAADI. V was clipped by 4 bases and J by 4 bases; unmatched bases: 3. This chain's CDR3 is CASSVRGLTGELFF. For the CDR3, the DNA is TGCGCCAGCAGTGTTAGGGGGCTCACCGGGGAGCTGTTTTTT.